This T cell receptor beta chain was recorded in a study of cytomegalovirus exposure and HLA in healthy donors. Points from the study as a whole: Being productive about 87% or about 30% of the time was typical of most TCR beta V segments in an earlier analysis. In a later analysis, DRB1 alleles had the most associated TCRs; HLA-C alleles the fewest.

Concerning this clone itself: What it recognizes is unknown.

A multiplex PCR was run with 60 Vbeta primers and 13 Jbeta primers. Repertoires were generated with immunoSEQ multiplex PCR, while TCRdb's copy carries only in-frame clones and drops some. The data contain roughly 100,000 clones, 77% of them singletons. V was cut by 4 bases and J by 1 base, with 10 bases left in between. This CDR3 is built from 14 residues. Germline CDR1 is LGHNA and CDR2 is YNFKEQ. The TCR sequence derives from a middle-aged woman in good health and CMV-seropositive. What was sequenced was PBMCs. The gene calls are TRBV4-2 and TRBJ1-1; D not certain. CDR3 region: CASSPNEGNTEAFF. The CDR3, as DNA: TGTGCCAGCAGCCCCAACGAGGGGAACACTGAAGCTTTCTTT.